This T cell receptor beta chain is drawn from a study of T cells in Graves' hyperthyroidism and ophthalmopathy. RNA transcripts served as the template for amplifying TCR beta CDR3 regions. TCR CDR3 underwent first-round RT-PCR with the HTBI primer set. TCRdb called the multiplex PCR reads again in MiXCR, with one record for every CDR3 protein. The profile covers roughly 24,000 distinct CDR3 sequences, with 40% to 55% appearing a single time and under 13% taken by the ten largest. This clonotype was sampled from a woman in her 30s with Graves' hyperthyroidism. Material for sequencing was blood.

The CDR3 reads CAISLSSGVNEQFF. The CDR3 region has the DNA TGTGCCATCAGTCTGTCTAGCGGGGTTAATGAGCAGTTCTTC. V usage is TRBV10-3 and J usage is TRBJ2-1, with 9 positions matching TRBD2. With 5 bases clipped from V and 7 bases from J, the junction kept 6 bases outside the gene matches. The CDR3 totals 14 residues. Germline V gives CDR1 ENHRY, CDR2 SYGVKD.